The clone carrying this T cell receptor beta chain has just a few counts. Its antigen is as yet unknown. TCRdb processed the 5' RACE reads anew with MiXCR; each CDR3 protein has one entry. The table shows under 900,000 distinct CDR3 sequences, with 9% to 15% occurring only once. The sample originates from a study of identical twins. Study outcomes and limitations: Out-of-frame beta chain sequences displayed weaker excess sharing between twins. There were fewer insertions in abundant cord blood beta clonotypes, but memory repertoires showed no such pattern. Some out-of-frame alpha sequences were shared by twins, and these showed excess low generation probability.

This CDR3 contains 17 residues. V shed 6 bases, J shed 0 bases, and the junction held 7 bases outside the gene matches. Germline CDR1 and CDR2: KGHDR and SFDVKD. The same specimen was also included in a second study, on yellow fever vaccine responses in identical twins.

This receptor was taken from a woman aged 18-30 years in good health. The chain links TRBV24-1 to TRBJ2-1, with 10 bases fitting TRBD2. The sample comprised PBMCs. DNA of the CDR3: TGTGCCACCAGTCCCGCTAGCGGGAGCCTCTCCTACAATGAGCAGTTCTTC. Protein: CATSPASGSLSYNEQFF.